Sequencing of this TCR beta chain was carried out in a study of CD8+CD57+ T cells in acquired aplastic anemia. Whole-study findings and limits: When set against total CD4+ and CD8+ pools, CD8+CD57+ cells in patients had lower diversity.

Before being chosen for sequencing, patients had shown CD8+CD57+ cell expansion by flow cytometry. In about 15% of the 12 patients, CD8+CD57+ effector memory cells also underwent sequencing. The template used for profiling TCR beta VDJ and CDR3 was genomic DNA. TCRdb re-called the reads with MiXCR, one entry per CDR3 protein. Of roughly 16,000 distinct CDR3 sequences listed, 30% to 45% are singletons. This clonotype was observed at least ten times. The antigen remains undetermined. This CDR3 spans 14 amino acids. Trimming took 6 bases from V and 1 from J, leaving 10 bases between them. The V call is TRBV12-3 or TRBV12-4, the J call TRBJ1-3; D remains ambiguous. Sample: CD8+CD57+ T cells sorted from PBMCs. Subset meaning: bead-enriched CD8+CD57+ effector memory T cells from SAA patients. This clonotype was sampled from a human donor with aplastic anemia. The CDR3 DNA sequence: TGTGCCAGCAGGTTACAAACTTCTGGAAACACCATATATTTT. Encoded protein: CASRLQTSGNTIYF.